The 15 T cell receptor beta chains below all came from one sample that was sequenced in a study of blood T cell repertoires in COVID-19. Sequencing was performed with immunoSEQ multiplex PCR; in TCRdb, only in-frame clones are kept and a portion is missing. Of some 60,000 clones in the sample, 80% were seen once. The sequencing sample was made of peripheral blood. These receptors came from a man aged 25-45 years with COVID-19, enrolled during active disease.

The chain carries TRBV30 and TRBJ1-5, with 9 positions matching TRBD1. The CDR3 is made up of 12 amino acids. J gave up 10 bases and V 5 bases, and 6 bases lay outside the gene matches. Germline lookup yields CDR1 GTSNPN and CDR2 SVGIG (reference sequence). The CDR3 bases are TGTGCCTGGGCCGGGACAGGGAGTCCCCAGCATTTT. It encodes CAWAGTGSPQHF.

The rearrangement joins TRBV2 to TRBJ2-1, with 7 positions matching TRBD2. V shed 3 bases and J 0 bases; nucleotides not matched to a gene: 2. CDR1 and CDR2 from the germline V gene are SNHLY and FYNNEI. The CDR3 runs 15 residues. The CDR3 region is CASSEQRDSYNEQFF. The DNA for the CDR3 is TGTGCCAGCAGTGAGCAGCGGGACTCCTACAATGAGCAGTTCTTC.

This clone occurred once. The V call is TRBV5-6, the J call TRBJ1-4; TRBD1 might be the D (5 bases). V lost 1 base, J lost 0 bases, and 13 bases lay in between. This CDR3 has 17 amino acids. Germline values: CDR1 SGHDT, CDR2 YYEEEE. CDR3 sequence (DNA): TGTGCCAGCAGCTTGTACCGGGTACAGGCAACTAATGAAAAACTGTTTTTT. Amino acid sequence: CASSLYRVQATNEKLFF.

The DNA of the CDR3 is TGCGCCAGCAGCTTGGCCGGGACAGGGGTCTCCTACGAGCAGTACTTC. Residues: CASSLAGTGVSYEQYF. The chain is built from TRBV5-1 and TRBJ2-7; TRBD1 matches 10 bases. Germline CDR1 and CDR2: SGHRS and YFSETQ. Losses at the gene ends were 0 bases for V and 0 bases for J; bases not matched to a gene: 3. This CDR3 has 16 residues.

This clone was counted a few times. The chain employs TRBV7-8 and TRBJ1-1, with TRBD1 matching 8 bases. This CDR3 comprises 14 residues. V was clipped by 1 base and J by 4 bases; unmatched bases: 2. Looked up from germline, CDR1 is SGHVS and CDR2 is FQNEAQ. The CDR3 DNA is TGTGCCAGCAGCTTAGTGACAGGGGCCACTGAAGCTTTCTTT. As protein: CASSLVTGATEAFF.

The genes are TRBV4-3 and TRBJ1-1, with no clear D. Germline CDR1 and CDR2: LGHNA and YSLEER. Trimming removed 1 base at V and 7 bases at J, with 10 bases between. This CDR3 comprises 13 residues. CDR3 sequence reads: CASSQGFSLEAFF. CDR3 coding DNA: TGCGCCAGCAGCCAAGGGTTTAGCCTTGAAGCTTTCTTT.

This clone was seen a few times. One junction end disagrees with the germline gene, perhaps due to a read error. The V gene is TRBV5-1, the J gene TRBJ2-3, with 13 bases lining up with TRBD2. In germline, CDR1 is SGHRS, CDR2 YFSETQ. This CDR3 spans 16 amino acids. The CDR3 sequence is CASSTWTSGSTDTQYF. CDR3 in DNA: TGCGCCAGCAGCACCTGGACTAGCGGGAGCACGGATACGCAGTATTTT.

The chain has TRBV6-5 and TRBJ2-7, with D perhaps TRBD2 (7 bases). With 0 bases removed from V and 5 bases from J, the gap between germline ends came to 17 bases. CDR3 size: 16 residues. The germline V gene has CDR1 MNHEY and CDR2 SVGAGI. CDR3 DNA sequence: TGTGCCAGCAGTTACTCGTTTGGATGGGGGGGGCACGAGCAGTACTTC. This codes for CASSYSFGWGGHEQYF.

In this sample, this clone turned up a few times. This rearrangement joins TRBV7-9 to TRBJ2-7; perhaps TRBD1 as D (6 bases). V shed 4 bases and J shed 3 bases, with 7 bases lying between them. The germline V gene encodes CDR1 SEHNR and CDR2 FQNEAQ (reference sequence). The CDR3 covers 12 residues. The CDR3 reads CASSWDNYEQYF. The CDR3 nucleotides read TGTGCCAGCAGCTGGGACAACTACGAGCAGTACTTC.

The chain is built from TRBV6-5 and TRBJ2-1; 11 bases are shared with TRBD2. V shed 7 bases, J shed 9 bases, and the junction held 11 bases outside the gene matches. This CDR3 contains 15 residues. CDR1 and CDR2 from the germline V gene are MNHEY and SVGAGI. CDR3 in DNA: TGTGCCAGCACCATTACTAGCGGGAGTCGGGGTGAGCAGTTCTTC. It yields the protein CASTITSGSRGEQFF.

Many counts were recorded for this clone. The rearrangement joins TRBV14 to TRBJ2-1; the match to TRBD2 covers 9 bases. CDR1 and CDR2 (germline): SGHDN, FVKESK. J was trimmed by 2 bases and V by 3 bases; bases with no gene match: 5. The CDR3 covers 16 residues. The CDR3 is CASSQQAGGPYNEQFF. For the CDR3, the DNA is TGTGCCAGCAGCCAGCAAGCGGGAGGACCCTACAATGAGCAGTTCTTC.

This clone was detected only once. The chain uses TRBV11-3 and TRBJ1-2; 8 bases agree with TRBD1. CDR3 size: 13 residues. V lost 5 bases, J lost 2 bases, and 1 base stayed unmatched. Per the germline V gene, CDR1 is SGHNT and CDR2 is YENEEA. In nucleotides, the CDR3 is TGTGCCAGCAGCAGACAGGGGAACTATGGCTACACCTTC. It encodes CASSRQGNYGYTF.

This clone was picked up a small number of times. The chain couples TRBV19 to TRBJ2-7; TRBD1 might be the D (6 bases). The V end lost 6 bases, the J end lost 2 bases, and 20 bases lay between the germline ends. Germline values: CDR1 LNHDA, CDR2 SQIVND (reference sequence). The CDR3 has 16 amino acids. This CDR3 reads CASSTPNRVGTYEQYF. In nucleotides, the CDR3 is TGTGCCAGTAGCACCCCCAACAGGGTTGGGACCTACGAGCAGTACTTC.

The chain is built from TRBV19 and TRBJ2-7; TRBD2 agrees at 10 bases. J gave up 3 bases and V 4 bases, and 3 bases lay outside the gene matches. CDR1 is LNHDA, CDR2 SQIVND, per germline (reference sequence). This CDR3 is 14 amino acids long. The CDR3 sequence is CASSRLAGSYEQYF. Written as DNA, the CDR3 is TGTGCCAGTAGTAGACTAGCGGGCAGCTACGAGCAGTACTTC.

The rearrangement joins TRBV10-3 to TRBJ2-3, with TRBD2 as a possible D gene (5 bases). Germline CDR1 reads ENHRY; CDR2 reads SYGVKD. The V gene lost 6 bases and the J gene lost 0 bases, with 13 bases spanning the gap. This CDR3 contains 15 residues. The CDR3 nucleotides are TGTGCCATCAGCGACTCGACTACTAGCACAGATACGCAGTATTTT. Amino acid sequence: CAISDSTTSTDTQYF.